The 27 T cell receptor beta chains presented below share a single source sample, sequenced in a study of CD8 T cells in Susac syndrome. With random hexamers, about 0.45 to 1 ug RNA was reverse transcribed. TCRdb redid the calling of the immunoSEQ multiplex PCR reads with MiXCR, one entry per CDR3 protein. The table lists some 200,000 distinct CDR3 sequences, about 94% of them singletons. The sample taken for sequencing was CD4+ T cells from PBMCs. The receptors stem from a human donor with Susac syndrome.

This chain connects TRBV14 to TRBJ2-7; D remains ambiguous. The CDR3 is 11 residues long. CDR1 is SGHDN and CDR2 is FVKESK in the germline V gene. With 0 bases removed from V and 4 bases from J, the gap between germline ends came to 1 base. In DNA form, the CDR3 reads TGTGCCAGCAGCCAAGAATACGAGCAGTACTTC. It is translated as CASSQEYEQYF.

The rearrangement joins TRBV12-3 or TRBV12-4 to TRBJ1-5; 7 bases line up with TRBD1. The CDR3 is 14 residues long. V trimming: 6 bases; J trimming: 6 bases; junction bases outside the gene matches: 8. CDR3 in DNA: TGTGCCAGCAGCCCAACAGGGGCCGGTCAGCCCCAGCATTTT. Amino acid sequence: CASSPTGAGQPQHF.

The J gene is TRBJ1-5, the V gene TRBV6-6, with TRBD1 identical over 7 bases. V lost 6 bases and J lost 0; bases outside the gene matches: 5. CDR1 is MNHNY and CDR2 is SVGAGI in the germline V gene (reference sequence). CDR3 length equals 15 residues. In DNA form, the CDR3 reads TGTGCCAGCAGCCGGACAGGACCTAGCAATCAGCCCCAGCATTTT. Its protein product is CASSRTGPSNQPQHF.

CDR3 protein: CASSLNVGGEAFF. DNA for the CDR3: TGTGCCAGCAGCCTAAATGTGGGCGGAGAAGCTTTCTTT. V is TRBV7-9 and J is TRBJ1-1; D is unresolved. The germline V gene has CDR1 SEHNR and CDR2 FQNEAQ (reference sequence). The CDR3 contains 13 residues. V lost 5 bases and J lost 8, with 15 bases in between.

The chain combines TRBV23-1 with TRBJ1-5; D not certain. TRBV23-1 is noted as an ORF with a role that remains uncertain. The CDR3 runs 14 residues. V was cut by 7 bases and J by 7 bases, with 17 bases left in between. CDR3 DNA sequence: TGCGCCAGCACCCGGGAGAGTATGCAGCAGCCCCAGCATTTT. Its translation: CASTRESMQQPQHF.

The rearrangement links TRBV19 to TRBJ2-1, with 11 bases fitting TRBD2. CDR1 and CDR2 from the germline V gene are LNHDA and SQIVND (reference sequence). The length of the CDR3 is 15 residues. The ends lost 1 base at V and 12 bases at J; junction bases unmatched: 8. The CDR3 region has the DNA TGTGCCAGTAGTATAGGTAGCGGGGGGGGACAAGTGCAGTTCTTC. It codes for CASSIGSGGGQVQFF.

The genes are TRBV30 and TRBJ2-5; no definite D call. The CDR3 extends over 13 amino acids. The ends were cut back, 1 base at V and 2 bases at J, with 8 bases in the middle. The germline CDR1 and CDR2 sequences are GTSNPN and SVGIG (reference sequence). The CDR3, as DNA: TGTGCCTGGAGTGCCGGCAATCAAGAGACCCAGTACTTC. Protein sequence: CAWSAGNQETQYF.

The gene calls are TRBV11-2 and TRBJ2-7; 12 bases are a match to TRBD2. The CDR3 covers 15 residues. Germline V lookup: CDR1 SGHAT, CDR2 FQNNGV. J was trimmed by 9 bases and V by 1 base; bases with no gene match: 7. CDR3 sequence reads: CASSLGASGGAMQYF. In nucleotides, the CDR3 is TGTGCCAGCAGCTTAGGAGCTAGCGGGGGGGCCATGCAGTACTTC.

The chain combines TRBV28 with TRBJ1-6; 7 bases fit TRBD1. V lost 7 bases to trimming and J lost 9 bases; unmatched junction nucleotides: 15. The germline CDR1 and CDR2 sequences are MDHEN and SYDVKM. The CDR3 consists of 16 residues. This CDR3 is CASIPTQGGGGSPLHF. In DNA form, the CDR3 reads TGTGCCAGCATCCCTACCCAAGGGGGCGGGGGTTCACCCCTCCACTTT.

The chain has TRBV5-1 and TRBJ2-1; tentative D call: TRBD1 (5 bases). Germline lookup yields CDR1 SGHRS and CDR2 YFSETQ. V was pared by 5 bases and J by 4 bases, with 13 bases between. CDR3 size: 14 residues. CDR3 residues: CASRDARQYNEQFF. In DNA form, the CDR3 reads TGCGCCAGCAGGGACGCTAGACAGTACAATGAGCAGTTCTTC. The whole variable domain, remainder taken from reference TRBV5-1 and TRBJ2-1, is KAGVTQTPRYLIKTRGQQVTLSCSPISGHRSVSWYQQTPGQGLQFLFEYFSETQRNKGNFPGRFSGRQFSNSRSEMNVSTLELGDSALYLCASRDARQYNEQFFGPGTRLTVL.

The chain has TRBV3-1 and TRBJ2-5; 7 bases fit TRBD2. V shed 0 bases, J shed 4 bases, and the junction held 5 bases outside the gene matches. From germline, CDR1 is LGHDT and CDR2 YNNKEL (reference sequence). The CDR3 sequence is 15 residues long. The CDR3 region has the DNA TGTGCCAGCAGCCAAGATTTTGGCGGGGGAGAGACCCAGTACTTC. Translation: CASSQDFGGGETQYF.

This chain connects TRBV29-1 to TRBJ1-1; no clear D gene. The V gene lost 4 bases and the J gene lost 6 bases, with 12 bases spanning the gap. The germline CDR1 and CDR2 sequences are SQVTM and ANQGSEA. The CDR3 covers 12 residues. The CDR3 spells CSVAGSRPEAFF. Written as DNA, the CDR3 is TGCAGCGTTGCTGGCAGCCGCCCTGAAGCTTTCTTT.

This chain joins TRBV11-2 and TRBJ2-1; TRBD2 agrees at 7 bases. J was trimmed by 3 bases and V by 6 bases; bases with no gene match: 8. Germline V gene lookup returns CDR1 SGHAT and CDR2 FQNNGV. This CDR3 spans 15 amino acids. The CDR3, as DNA: TGTGCCAGCAGAACGCAGCGGGGACGCTACAATGAGCAGTTCTTC. Residues: CASRTQRGRYNEQFF.

V gene TRBV20-1 combines with J gene TRBJ2-1, with TRBD2 as a possible D gene (6 bases). This CDR3 contains 16 residues. Germline CDR1 DFQATT, CDR2 SNEGSKA (reference sequence). The germline V and J ends were trimmed by 6 bases and 4 bases, with 22 bases remaining between them. The CDR3 region has the DNA TGCAGTGCGGGGGTTTTTGGGACTCCACCATACAATGAGCAGTTCTTC. This gives the protein CSAGVFGTPPYNEQFF.

The rearrangement uses TRBV20-1 and TRBJ2-4; 13 bases map to TRBD2. The CDR3 loop spans 16 amino acids. CDR1 and CDR2 from the germline V gene are DFQATT and SNEGSKA (reference sequence). Trimming removed 2 bases from V and 4 bases from J; junction bases left unmatched: 5. CDR3 protein: CSARLTSGGEKNIQYF. The CDR3 nucleotides read TGCAGTGCTAGACTTACTAGCGGGGGGGAGAAAAACATTCAGTACTTC.

The V and J genes are TRBV4-3 and TRBJ2-7; no clear D gene. Looked up from germline, CDR1 is LGHNA and CDR2 is YSLEER. Trimming stripped 5 bases from V and 3 bases from J, with 11 bases between. This CDR3 is 13 amino acids long. The CDR3 is CASSGLMGYEQYF. The CDR3 region has the DNA TGCGCCAGCAGCGGCCTCATGGGCTACGAGCAGTACTTC.

The chain links TRBV6-6 to TRBJ2-1, with 8 bases lining up with TRBD1. The junction had 4 bases not matched to a gene; V was cut back by 2 bases and J by 7 bases. The CDR3 has 14 residues. Germline V gene lookup returns CDR1 MNHNY and CDR2 SVGAGI (reference sequence). The CDR3 bases are TGTGCCAGCAGTTACCGGGACAGGCTAAATGAGCAGTTCTTC. Its protein is CASSYRDRLNEQFF.

The genes are TRBV25-1 and TRBJ1-1; TRBD1 matches 7 bases. The CDR3 totals 16 residues. The V gene's germline CDR1 is MGHDK and CDR2 SYGVNS. Unmatched junction bases numbered 8, after V lost 4 bases and J lost 0 bases. This CDR3 is CASSAPLGTVNTEAFF. CDR3 nucleotides: TGTGCCAGCAGTGCTCCATTGGGGACAGTGAACACTGAAGCTTTCTTT.

The chain carries TRBV25-1 and TRBJ1-5; D is perhaps TRBD1 (5 bases). The CDR3 is 15 residues long. V lost 2 bases and J 2 bases, leaving 10 bases between the germline ends. Germline values: CDR1 MGHDK, CDR2 SYGVNS. The CDR3 bases are TGTGCCAGCAGTGAAACGGGGGGTGGCAATCAGCCCCAGCATTTT. Translated, it gives CASSETGGGNQPQHF. Full variable domain (remainder filled in from reference TRBV25-1 and TRBJ1-5): EADIYQTPRYLVIGTGKKITLECSQTMGHDKMYWYQQDPGMELHLIHYSYGVNSTEKGDLSSESTVSRIRTEHFPLTLESARPSHTSQYLCASSETGGGNQPQHFGDGTRLSIL.

This chain uses TRBV7-3 with TRBJ1-2, with D hard to call. The ends were cut back, 11 bases at V and 1 base at J, with 20 bases in the middle. The CDR3 covers 15 residues. Germline lookup yields CDR1 SGHTA and CDR2 FQGTGA. This chain's CDR3 is CASSGRAGVNYGYTF. In DNA form, the CDR3 reads TGTGCCTCCTCGGGTCGGGCAGGTGTTAACTATGGCTACACCTTC.

The chain carries TRBV30 and TRBJ2-1, with unresolved D. Trimming cost V 0 bases and J 0 bases, with 12 bases left between them. This CDR3 contains 16 residues. CDR1 is GTSNPN, CDR2 SVGIG, per germline (reference sequence). The DNA for the CDR3 is TGTGCCTGGAGTGTCCCGACAAGTTTCTCCTACAATGAGCAGTTCTTC. This sequence encodes CAWSVPTSFSYNEQFF.

This chain links TRBV20-1 with TRBJ2-3; 15 bases match TRBD2. This CDR3 has 17 residues. V lost 6 bases, J lost 3 bases, and 10 bases stayed unmatched. The V gene's germline CDR1 is DFQATT and CDR2 SNEGSKA (reference sequence). The chain's CDR3 is CSALGLAGGPRTDTQYF. The DNA of the CDR3 is TGCAGTGCCCTAGGACTAGCGGGGGGGCCTAGGACAGATACGCAGTATTTT.

The chain recombines TRBV20-1 with TRBJ2-7; D might be TRBD2 (7 bases). The CDR3 has 14 residues. Germline V lookup: CDR1 DFQATT, CDR2 SNEGSKA (reference sequence). Trimming shortened V by 6 bases and J by 5 bases, and 20 bases separated the two germline ends. This CDR3 reads CSALPSGGANEQYF. The CDR3 DNA reads TGCAGTGCCCTCCCGAGTGGGGGGGCCAACGAGCAGTACTTC.

The chain employs TRBV3-1 and TRBJ2-7; 11 bases agree with TRBD2. The germline V gene encodes CDR1 LGHDT and CDR2 YNNKEL (reference sequence). The CDR3 has 13 residues. V was pared by 4 bases and J by 12 bases, with 8 bases of the junction left unmatched. CDR3 bases: TGTGCCAGCAGCCGGGCTAGCGGGGGGTTAATGTACTTC. It is translated as CASSRASGGLMYF.

V is TRBV20-1 and J is TRBJ2-7, with TRBD1 matching over 7 bases. The CDR3 sequence is 14 residues long. V shed 0 bases, J shed 2 bases, and the junction held 4 bases outside the gene matches. The germline V gene has CDR1 DFQATT and CDR2 SNEGSKA (reference sequence). The CDR3 here is CSARDIGGPYEQYF. In DNA, the CDR3 is TGCAGTGCTAGAGATATAGGGGGCCCCTACGAGCAGTACTTC.

This rearrangement joins TRBV29-1 to TRBJ2-4, with D possibly being TRBD1 or TRBD2 (5 bases each). The CDR3 runs to 15 residues. CDR1 and CDR2 from the germline V gene are SQVTM and ANQGSEA. The V gene lost 3 bases and the J gene lost 1 base, with 13 bases spanning the gap. This CDR3 reads CSVERGAEAKNIQYF. CDR3 sequence (DNA): TGCAGCGTTGAGAGGGGAGCAGAGGCCAAAAACATTCAGTACTTC.

V usage is TRBV6-5 and J usage is TRBJ2-5; D is perhaps TRBD1 (5 bases). With 0 bases removed from V and 3 bases from J, the gap between germline ends came to 11 bases. The CDR3 is made up of 15 amino acids. Germline CDR1 and CDR2: MNHEY and SVGAGI. The CDR3 coding sequence is TGTGCCAGCAGTTACTCGAATCCAGGGAAAGAGACCCAGTACTTC. Translation: CASSYSNPGKETQYF.